The sample holds a few counts of the clone carrying this T cell receptor beta chain. The data derive from a study of OX40 agonist ivuxolimab in advanced cancers. At the level of the study: Males comprised 70% to 85% of the group, whose mean age was approximately 62 years (range roughly 20 to 85). Partial responses occurred in Three dose-escalation patients, one with hepatocellular carcinoma and two with cutaneous melanoma.

Blood draws occurred at baseline, cycle 4 day 1, and cycle 7 day 1. The assay was immunoSEQ multiplex PCR, and TCRdb's table has in-frame clones only and misses some. The sample lists tens of thousands of clones, roughly nine tenths occurring once. V shed 1 base and J shed 5 bases, with 9 bases lying between them. The CDR3 contains 13 residues. Per the germline V gene, CDR1 is LNHDA and CDR2 is SQIVND (reference sequence). This material consisted of CD4+ or CD8+ T cells sorted from blood, taken in a trial of the OX40 agonist ivuxolimab. This sequence was found in an adult with an advanced solid tumor such as melanoma, head and neck, liver or kidney cancer. The rearrangement links TRBV19 to TRBJ2-7; possibly TRBD2 for D (6 bases). As DNA, the CDR3 is TGTGCCAGTAGTATAGCCGGGGGAAACGAGCAGTACTTC. Translating gives CASSIAGGNEQYF.